The table lists the clone carrying this T cell receptor beta chain with a count of one. Its antigen is not known. The CDR3 length is 12 residues. Germline V gene lookup returns CDR1 MDHEN and CDR2 SYDVKM. V lost 8 bases, J lost 9 bases, and 11 bases lay in between. This entry comes from a study of shared clonotypes between healthy human individuals. Study-wide points: Memory subsets generally showed smaller estimated richness than naive subsets did.

Each sorted subset replicate got 200 ng genomic DNA, roughly 27,000 genomes. The assay was immunoSEQ multiplex PCR, and TCRdb's table has in-frame clones only and misses some. The sample shows some 2,500,000 clones, under 95% of them seen only once. Sequenced material: naive CD4+ T cells from PBMCs. Subset defined: CD45RA+ positively selected. V is TRBV28 and J is TRBJ1-6; D is unresolved. This clonotype was obtained from a man aged 18 to 29 in good health. Some clones in this sample may be carry-over from other donors' samples. CDR3 sequence: CASRTDLSPLHF. The CDR3 DNA follows: TGTGCCAGCCGAACAGATCTTTCACCCCTCCACTTT.